Shown below are 13 T cell receptor beta chains from a single sample sequenced in a study of T cell repertoires in cytomegalovirus infection. The antigens of these receptors remain unknown. One entry per CDR3 protein results from TCRdb running MiXCR on the reads. The sample lists roughly 150,000 distinct CDR3 sequences, approximately 30% seen once, with around half in the top ten. The material was CD8+ T cells from cultured PBMCs, obtained from culture after CMV antigen stimulation. All receptors come from a human donor in good health (CMV status not recorded). Some clones in this sample may be carry-over from other donors' samples.

This clonotype was seen a few times. The chain employs TRBV6-6 and TRBJ2-7; D call uncertain. Germline-derived CDR1 and CDR2 are MNHNY and SVGAGI (reference sequence). V lost 7 bases to trimming and J lost 4 bases, with 8 bases between them. The CDR3 is 11 amino acids. The CDR3 is CASTPGYEQYF. The CDR3 DNA reads TGTGCCAGCACCCCCGGGTACGAGCAGTACTTC.

At least ten counts were recorded for this clonotype. The rearrangement uses TRBV2 and TRBJ1-6, with no clear D. Trimming pared 1 base from V and 0 bases from J, leaving 7 bases between. The germline CDR1 and CDR2 sequences are SNHLY and FYNNEI. This CDR3 is 16 amino acids long. CDR3 nucleotides: TGTGCCAGCAGTGAAGAGAGCGGCTCCTATAATTCACCCCTCCACTTT. Its protein product is CASSEESGSYNSPLHF.

The gene calls are TRBV18 and TRBJ1-6, with D hard to call. V lost 0 bases and J lost 7, with 10 bases in between. The CDR3 spans 15 residues. Germline V gene data show CDR1 as KGHSH and CDR2 as LQKENI. In nucleotides, the CDR3 is TGTGCCAGCTCACCACCGGCTCTATGGAATTCACCCCTCCACTTT. Translation gives CASSPPALWNSPLHF.

Ten or more counts support this clonotype. The V gene is TRBV6-1, the J gene TRBJ1-1; possibly TRBD1 for D (6 bases). V was shortened by 5 bases and J by 5 bases, with 18 bases between the two germline ends. Germline V gene sequence: CDR1 MNHNS, CDR2 SASEGT. This CDR3 is 15 amino acids long. The CDR3 region is CASSTLGLGGTEAFF. Written as DNA, the CDR3 is TGTGCCAGCAGTACACTCGGCCTAGGGGGGACTGAAGCTTTCTTT.

This clonotype has more than one count but fewer than ten. This chain connects TRBV6-6 to TRBJ1-1; D may be TRBD1 (6 bases). Germline CDR1 and CDR2: MNHNY and SVGAGI (reference sequence). This CDR3 region has 17 residues. The ends were cut back, 8 bases at V and 3 bases at J, with 25 bases in the middle. The CDR3 DNA follows: TGTGCCAGCCGACTAGGGGGGGGTCCTTCGTTGGACACTGAAGCTTTCTTT. It translates to CASRLGGGPSLDTEAFF.

This clonotype was observed a handful of times. The rearrangement joins TRBV12-3 or TRBV12-4 to TRBJ2-1, with TRBD2 identical over 11 bases. The CDR3 extends over 15 amino acids. Trimming removed 5 bases from V and 5 bases from J; junction bases left unmatched: 5. DNA for the CDR3: TGTGCCAGCAGTGGTAGCGGGGGGGCAGACAATGAGCAGTTCTTC. It is translated as CASSGSGGADNEQFF.

The gene calls are TRBV12-3 or TRBV12-4 and TRBJ2-1; D is perhaps TRBD1 or TRBD2 (5 bases each). Trimming took off 7 bases at V and 9 bases at J, with 10 bases between the two ends. CDR3 length: 11 residues. CDR3 sequence reads: CASTLGVEQFF. The DNA for the CDR3 is TGTGCCAGCACACTAGGGGTTGAGCAGTTCTTC.

The chain links TRBV2 to TRBJ1-2; 8 positions agree with TRBD1. CDR1 is SNHLY and CDR2 is FYNNEI in the germline V gene. J lost 4 bases, V lost 4 bases, and 5 bases had no gene match. The CDR3 spans 14 residues. The CDR3 coding sequence is TGTGCCAGCAGTGGCGGGACAGGCCGCTATGGCTACACCTTC. Its translation is CASSGGTGRYGYTF.

The chain joins TRBV27 to TRBJ2-7; D tentatively fits TRBD1 or TRBD2 (5 bases each). V shed 7 bases and J shed 6 bases, with 19 bases lying between them. Germline assignment: CDR1 MNHEY and CDR2 SMNVEV (reference sequence). The length of the CDR3 is 14 residues. The CDR3 DNA is TGTGCCAGCACCCCAGGATGGGGGTACGGCGAGCAGTACTTC. It translates to CASTPGWGYGEQYF.

This clonotype has more than one count but fewer than ten. The CDR3 DNA sequence: TGTGCCAGCAGCCTAATGACCCTGGAGGAGCAGTACTTC. Encoded protein: CASSLMTLEEQYF. The J gene is TRBJ2-7, the V gene TRBV7-8; unclear D gene. The CDR3 length is 13 residues. Trimming pared 5 bases from V and 7 bases from J, leaving 15 bases between. CDR1 and CDR2 (germline): SGHVS, FQNEAQ.

V and J are TRBV12-3 or TRBV12-4 and TRBJ1-2; unclear D gene. Trimming took off 8 bases at V and 8 bases at J, with 15 bases between the two ends. The CDR3 has 12 amino acids. CDR3 bases: TGTGCCAGCGCAGTCTCCCCGGCGGGCTACACCTTC. Translating it yields CASAVSPAGYTF.

The chain has TRBV7-9 and TRBJ2-4; 7 bases are a match to TRBD1. V gave up 4 bases and J gave up 0 bases; unmatched junction bases: 15. The germline CDR1 and CDR2 sequences are SEHNR and FQNEAQ (reference sequence). This CDR3 is 19 amino acids long. The CDR3 protein is CASSSTLGGASPAKNIQYF. The CDR3 nucleotides read TGTGCCAGCAGCTCTACCCTAGGGGGCGCGAGCCCAGCCAAAAACATTCAGTACTTC.

This clonotype was counted only a few times. The chain links TRBV2 to TRBJ1-1; D might be TRBD1 (5 bases). The germline V and J ends were trimmed by 3 bases and 5 bases, with 13 bases remaining between them. CDR1 and CDR2 (germline): SNHLY, FYNNEI. This CDR3 comprises 14 residues. CDR3 DNA sequence: TGTGCCAGCAGTGATCTTCAGGGAAGGACTGAAGCTTTCTTT. This translates into CASSDLQGRTEAFF.